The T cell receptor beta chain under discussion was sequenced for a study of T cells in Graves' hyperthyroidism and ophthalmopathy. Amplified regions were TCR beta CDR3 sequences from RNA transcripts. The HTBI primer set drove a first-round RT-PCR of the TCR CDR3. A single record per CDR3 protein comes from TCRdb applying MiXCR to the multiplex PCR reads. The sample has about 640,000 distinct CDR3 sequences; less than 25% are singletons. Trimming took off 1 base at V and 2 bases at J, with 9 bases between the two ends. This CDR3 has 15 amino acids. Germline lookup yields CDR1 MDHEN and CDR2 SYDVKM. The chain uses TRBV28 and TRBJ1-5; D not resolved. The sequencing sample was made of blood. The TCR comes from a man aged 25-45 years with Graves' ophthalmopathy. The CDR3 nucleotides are TGTGCCAGCAGTTTATTAACAGACCGCAATCAGCCCCAGCATTTT. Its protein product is CASSLLTDRNQPQHF.